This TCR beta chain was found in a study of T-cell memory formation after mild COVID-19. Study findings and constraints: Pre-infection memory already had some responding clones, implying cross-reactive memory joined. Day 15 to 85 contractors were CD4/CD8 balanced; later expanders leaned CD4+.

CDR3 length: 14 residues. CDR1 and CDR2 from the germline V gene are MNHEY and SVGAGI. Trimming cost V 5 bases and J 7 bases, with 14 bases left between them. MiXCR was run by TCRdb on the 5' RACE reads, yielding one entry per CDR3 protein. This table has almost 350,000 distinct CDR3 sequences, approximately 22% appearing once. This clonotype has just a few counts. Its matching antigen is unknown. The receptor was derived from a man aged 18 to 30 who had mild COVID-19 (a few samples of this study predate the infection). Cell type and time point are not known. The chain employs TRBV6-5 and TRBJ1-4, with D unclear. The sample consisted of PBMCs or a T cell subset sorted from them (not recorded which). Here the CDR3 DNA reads TGTGCCAGCAGTAACTGGGTGGTTGGTGAAAAACTGTTTTTT. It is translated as CASSNWVVGEKLFF.